These T cell receptor beta chains were read from a single sample in a study of Graves' ophthalmopathy and Graves' hyperthyroidism. TCRdb independently ran MiXCR on the multiplex PCR reads; one entry per CDR3 protein. The sample gives around 660,000 distinct CDR3 sequences, more than 40% of which show up once; about 3.3% is in the top ten. Sequencing input: peripheral blood. These receptors all come from an adult man with Graves' ophthalmopathy. Both conserved end residues are part of each CDR3. Some rows have no size entry. The others give once, few or many, or a class for an expanded clone.

V: TRBV5-1; size: many; CDR3: CASSLLSEQYF
V: TRBV14; size: .; CDR3: CASSQGGRGRRGYTF
V: TRBV4-1; size: few; CDR3: CASSQTGLALYYEQYF
V: TRBV4-2; size: many; CDR3: CASSQAGQWGTLHF
V: TRBV20-1; size: few; CDR3: CSAYSGSQTGELFF
V: TRBV20-1; size: many; CDR3: CSARGPGGSGNQPQHF
V: TRBV10-3; size: .; CDR3: CAISYDKGDGYTF
V: TRBV15; size: many; CDR3: CATSRAWGTSYEQYF
V: TRBV29-1; size: .; CDR3: CSVRHNRDSGQPQHF
V: TRBV7-9; size: many; CDR3: CASSSAAGQTFYEQYF
V: TRBV19; size: many; CDR3: CASTPRAGREQYF
V: TRBV19; size: .; CDR3: CASSLMEGQPDEQYF
V: TRBV19; size: many; CDR3: CASSMGDSDSPLHF
V: TRBV7-8; size: few; CDR3: CASSQDSGSYEQYF
V: TRBV4-2; size: many; CDR3: CASSQEGGVNQPQHF
V: TRBV10-3; size: .; CDR3: CATRGGSEKLFF
V: TRBV14; size: many; CDR3: CASSPRQGARETEAFF
V: TRBV2; size: many; CDR3: CASRTRRAAGETQYF
V: TRBV4-3; size: .; CDR3: CASSQEVGALGNTIYF
V: TRBV4-3; size: .; CDR3: CASSQELVDRPGYQETQYF
V: TRBV30; size: .; CDR3: CAWEKGELFF
V: TRBV7-8; size: .; CDR3: CASSGTSGVRQTQYF
V: TRBV12-3/TRBV12-4; size: many; CDR3: CASSFQTDSGTGYTF
V: TRBV20-1; size: .; CDR3: CSARPPTDTQYF
V: TRBV4-3; size: many; CDR3: CASSQGQWDSPLHF
V: TRBV29-1; size: many; CDR3: CSVGRGSTGELFF
V: TRBV13; size: many; CDR3: CASSFGVTNTEAFF
V: TRBV5-1; size: .; CDR3: CASNVWDPDIRWTQYF
V: TRBV7-2; size: many; CDR3: CASSLILSGELFF
V: TRBV7-2; size: .; CDR3: CASSPPGQGSSYEQYF
V: TRBV7-2; size: few; CDR3: CASSPRTGLSYEQYF
V: TRBV29-1; size: .; CDR3: CSREGAGELFF
V: TRBV29-1; size: .; CDR3: CSVVAWDRQETQYF
V: TRBV7-2; size: .; CDR3: CASSPPGTRDYGYTF
V: TRBV7-2; size: many; CDR3: CASSLAGRLYEQYF
V: TRBV24-1; size: .; CDR3: CATSDAPGQGPDTQYF
V: TRBV19; size: many; CDR3: CASSIGLGNEAFF
V: TRBV27; size: few; CDR3: CASSFRGTTYEQYF
V: TRBV5-5; size: many; CDR3: CASSFNAPSREAFF
V: TRBV7-2; size: .; CDR3: CASSSEGVGGELFF
V: TRBV5-1; size: .; CDR3: CASSLGTGVLETQYF
V: TRBV11-2; size: .; CDR3: CASRRTGFYQETQYF
V: TRBV14; size: .; CDR3: CASSQGLAGQGNTEAFF
V: TRBV27; size: few; CDR3: CASTPGAGNSPLHF
V: TRBV20-1; size: .; CDR3: CSARDLQRGTQETQYF
V: TRBV7-8; size: many; CDR3: CASSWGQGEGGYTF
V: TRBV10-3; size: many; CDR3: CAIKAVLYRRTEAFF
V: TRBV19; size: many; CDR3: CASRPRTGPHGYTF
V: TRBV20-1; size: .; CDR3: CSARGQGVGGYTF
V: TRBV6-5; size: few; CDR3: CASSYGDRLNTEAFF
V: TRBV10-3; size: many; CDR3: CAISPGPYEQYF
V: TRBV11-1; size: .; CDR3: CASSLGGGRYTEAFF
V: TRBV5-1; size: many; CDR3: CASSLGHSGANVLTF
V: TRBV13; size: few; CDR3: CASHRGNTEAFF
V: TRBV11-3; size: few; CDR3: CASSYYTGAYEQYF
V: TRBV11-1; size: .; CDR3: CASSLVGSAGKETQYF
V: TRBV6-5; size: .; CDR3: CASSYASGSQYEQYF